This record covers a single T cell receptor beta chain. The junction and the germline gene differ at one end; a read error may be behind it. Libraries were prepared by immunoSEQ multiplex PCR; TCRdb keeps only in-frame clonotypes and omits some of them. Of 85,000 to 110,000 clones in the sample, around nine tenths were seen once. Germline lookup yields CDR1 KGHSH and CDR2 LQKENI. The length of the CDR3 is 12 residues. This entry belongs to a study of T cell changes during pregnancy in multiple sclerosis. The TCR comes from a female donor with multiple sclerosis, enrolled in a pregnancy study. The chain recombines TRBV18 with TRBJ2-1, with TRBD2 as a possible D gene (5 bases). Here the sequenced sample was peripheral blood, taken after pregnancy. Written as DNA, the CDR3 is TGTGCCAGCTCTCTCCGGACGGGATTCAGTGTCTTC. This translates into CASSLRTGFSVF.